This T cell receptor delta chain was observed in a study of Vγ9Vδ2 T cells in congenital toxoplasmosis (TCRdb year 2021). Context from the whole study: IgG, IgM and IgA serology, Western blot and an in-house interferon-gamma release assay were used to diagnose congenital toxoplasmosis. In this study, researchers looked at the gamma and delta chain CDR3 repertoires of sorted blood gammadelta T cells, comparing infants congenitally infected with T. gondii against uninfected infants. Infant repertoires were sequenced at 2 months after birth and at 1 year of age. TCR sequencing covered 5 or 6 infected and 10 uninfected infants at 2 months, plus 3 infected and 4 uninfected infants at 1 year. The research as a whole found: Both infected and uninfected infants showed a high prevalence of a public TRGV9 clonotype. The repertoire differences between infected and uninfected infants were less clear at 1 year of age than at 2 months. Germline-encoded fetal-type TRDV2 CDR3 sequences seemed to be more prevalent in infected than in uninfected roughly 2-month-old infants, with an in utero expansion footprint being suggested. At 2 months, TRGV9 and TRDV2 CDR3s of infected infants appeared to carry fewer N additions than uninfected infants, especially TRDV2-TRDJ1 sequences. Two months was the earliest age with enough suitable sample material for TCR repertoire analysis, so newborn repertoires were not sequenced.

Per the germline V gene, TSWWSYY is the CDR1 and QGS is the CDR2. The CDR3, cysteine through phenylalanine, is 16 amino acids long. The DNA shown is the 48-base CDR3, in frame from base 1. The same treatment, using spiramycin and/or pyrimethamine plus sulfadiazine plus folinic acid, was given to mothers of both infected and uninfected infants. All infants, infected and uninfected, were born by term delivery after more than 37 weeks of gestation. Approximately 1 mL of blood was processed into PBMCs by Lymphoprep gradient centrifugation, after which the PBMCs were cryopreserved in liquid nitrogen and shipped to Belgium. After thawing, PBMCs were labeled with Zombie NIR viability dye and stained with CD3, TCR gammadelta, Vgamma9 and Vdelta2 antibodies. A FACSAria III was used to sort CD3+ TCRgammadelta+ T cells, reaching a mean purity of around 98%. For each sample, RNA was extracted from roughly 9,600 sorted gammadelta T cells with the RNeasy Micro Kit. Infants were born to mothers enrolled with primary T. gondii infection during pregnancy. Infant peripheral blood was collected at an outpatient microbiology and virology center in Pavia, Italy.

cDNA was made by template-switch reverse transcription with TRGC- and TRDC-specific primers in one tube, using SuperScript II. The TRGC primer was designed so that it binds both the TRGC1 and the TRGC2 constant genes. Amplification of TRG and TRD was done with the KAPA Real-Time Library Amplification Kit, and AMPure XP beads were used for purification between steps. Illumina sequencing adapters were added by index PCR using the Nextera XT Index Kit. An Illumina MiSeq with the V2 300 kit was used to sequence the TRG and TRD amplicons, producing 150 bp paired-end reads. The source study handled its data this way. Before any further analysis, FastQC version 0.11.8 was used to check read quality. Reads were aligned against the TRG or TRD reference genes from GenBank, and CDR3 sequences were constructed using MiXCR version 3.0.3. Default MiXCR settings were kept, except that 3 rather than 5 consecutive nucleotides were used to assemble TRDD gene segments. VDJtools version 1.2.1 calculated N additions, CDR3 length, J segment length and clonotype sharing between samples. CDR3 sequences that were out of frame or contained stop codons were left out of the analysis. The overlap of infant repertoires with previously published Vgamma9Vdelta2 repertoires from fetal, cord blood and adult blood was compared. The public reads were reprocessed by TCRdb using CATT, and rows of matching DNA were later combined. The V and J calls and clone size come from TCRdb's table, not from the authors' own analysis. The sample yields just over 350 delta-chain clones; just under 15% were counted once. Over 50% of the sample comes from the top ten.

A word on this clone: Its antigen specificity is not known. With a far larger clone one base away, a read error is the likely cause.

The sample consisted of gamma-delta T cells from blood. The V and J genes are TRDV1 and TRDJ1; the D gene is possibly TRDD3, with 6 bases matching. This clonotype originated in a child under 10 years old born to a mother with Toxoplasma gondii infection during pregnancy, either congenitally infected or uninfected (not recorded which). The CDR3 has the sequence CAIGEPPFRGSDKLIF. The DNA reads as follows: TGTGCTATTGGGGAACCCCCGTTCCGGGGATCCGATAAACTCATCTTT.